The clone carrying this TCR beta chain was detected a few times. An end of the junction differs from the germline gene, which may be a read error. Some clones are missing from TCRdb's copy, which holds only in-frame ones; the method was immunoSEQ multiplex PCR. Among about 34,000 clones listed, roughly 90% were seen once. The sample originates from a study of T cells in localized non-small cell lung cancer. CDR3 size: 15 residues. Germline assignment: CDR1 SSHAT and CDR2 FNYEAQ (reference sequence). This sequence originates from a woman between 35 and 70 years old with stage I lung adenocarcinoma. Specimen: peripheral blood, collected before any cancer treatment. The gene calls are TRBV7-7 and TRBJ1-6; possible D gene TRBD1, 5 bases. The CDR3 is CASSLDGTADSPLHF. The CDR3 DNA is TGTGCTAGCAGCTTAGACGGGACGGCCGATTCACCCCTCCACTTT.